This TCR beta chain comes out of a study of blood T cell repertoires in COVID-19. This CDR3 contains 15 residues. Germline CDR1 MNHEY, CDR2 SVGAGI. V was pared by 0 bases and J by 6 bases, with 6 bases of the junction left unmatched. Measured with immunoSEQ multiplex PCR; TCRdb has only the in-frame clones, and not every one. Of approximately 490,000 clones in the sample, about nine tenths were seen once. The receptor was derived from a woman under 30 who had recovered from COVID-19. V and J are TRBV6-5 and TRBJ2-7; 9 bases are shared with TRBD1. Sequenced sample: PBMCs or T cells enriched from blood (not recorded which). The CDR3 DNA sequence: TGTGCCAGCAGTTACTCTGGACAGGGGAATCCCGAGCAGTACTTC. Its protein is CASSYSGQGNPEQYF.